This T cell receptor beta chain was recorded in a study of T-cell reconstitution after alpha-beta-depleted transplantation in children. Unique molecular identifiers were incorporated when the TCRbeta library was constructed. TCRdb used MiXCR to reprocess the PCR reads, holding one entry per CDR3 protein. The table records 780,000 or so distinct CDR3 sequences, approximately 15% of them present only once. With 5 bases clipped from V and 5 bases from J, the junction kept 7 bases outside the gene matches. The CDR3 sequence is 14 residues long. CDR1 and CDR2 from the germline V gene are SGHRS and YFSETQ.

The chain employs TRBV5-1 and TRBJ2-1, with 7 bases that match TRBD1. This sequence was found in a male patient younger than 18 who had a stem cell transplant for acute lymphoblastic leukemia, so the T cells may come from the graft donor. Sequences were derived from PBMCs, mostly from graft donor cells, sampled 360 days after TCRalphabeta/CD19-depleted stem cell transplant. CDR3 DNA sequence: TGCGCCAGCAGACCGGGACAGTCGAACAATGAGCAGTTCTTC. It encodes CASRPGQSNNEQFF.